This entry lists 2 T cell receptor beta chains sequenced from one sample in a study of T cells after yellow fever vaccination. TCRdb re-analysed the 5' RACE reads in MiXCR, keeping a single row per CDR3 protein. The sample records 200,000 to 300,000 distinct CDR3 sequences, under 15% being singletons. The sequencing used CD4+ T cells sorted from PBMCs, collected 45 days after the yellow fever booster vaccination. These receptors all come from a man aged 25-40 years who received the YFV17D yellow fever vaccine.

J is TRBJ2-3 and V is TRBV9, with TRBD2 matching 7 bases. Germline V CDR1 and CDR2: SGDLS, YYNGEE. CDR3 length equals 16 residues. Germline trimming cut 0 bases from V and 5 bases from J; bases unmatched to any gene: 9. This CDR3 is CASSVAATSRGDTQYF. The CDR3 DNA reads TGTGCCAGCAGCGTAGCGGCGACTAGCCGTGGAGATACGCAGTATTTT.

This clonotype has just a few counts. V is TRBV5-6 and J is TRBJ2-1; D gene ambiguous. Germline loops: CDR1 SGHDT, CDR2 YYEEEE. Trimming left V 3 bases short and J 5 bases short, with 12 bases between. CDR3 length: 14 amino acids. The CDR3 is CASSWTSAHNEQFF. DNA of the CDR3: TGTGCCAGCAGCTGGACCTCGGCCCACAATGAGCAGTTCTTC.